Below, one T cell receptor beta chain is given with its context. Only in-frame clones appear in the TCRdb table, and some are missing; sequencing was by immunoSEQ multiplex PCR. The sample shows fewer than 500,000 clones, approximately 87% of them seen only once. These data are taken from a study of blood T cell repertoires in COVID-19. The ends lost 4 bases at V and 3 bases at J; junction bases unmatched: 6. The CDR3 has 15 residues. Germline V gives CDR1 SEHNR, CDR2 FQNEAQ (reference sequence). Each participant's cohort was designated according to participant-reported clinical history. Sequenced: PBMCs or T cells enriched from blood (not recorded which). The chain is built from TRBV7-9 and TRBJ1-1; 9 bases map to TRBD1. This TCR derives from a woman younger than 45 with acute COVID-19. CDR3 region: CASSSTGGDYTEAFF. The DNA for the CDR3 is TGTGCCAGCAGCTCCACAGGGGGCGATTACACTGAAGCTTTCTTT.